This TCR beta chain comes out of a study of identical twins. With 4 bases clipped from V and 6 bases from J, the junction kept 10 bases outside the gene matches. CDR3 length: 16 residues. Addition of a universal primer site occurred through template switching, and cDNA carried unique molecular identifiers. One entry per CDR3 protein, called by TCRdb with MiXCR from the 5' RACE reads. The sample has approximately 410,000 distinct CDR3 sequences, approximately 17% seen once; the top ten hold approximately 12%. What was sequenced was naive T cells sorted from blood. The clonotype was recovered from a man aged 50 to 59 in good health. The chain recombines TRBV12-3 or TRBV12-4 with TRBJ2-1; 9 bases map to TRBD2. CDR3 sequence: CASSSSGGGASNEQFF. For the CDR3, the DNA is TGTGCCAGCAGTTCCTCGGGCGGGGGGGCGTCCAATGAGCAGTTCTTC.